This T cell receptor (beta chain) was observed in a study of metastatic and nonmetastatic thyroid tumors. Study information: Malignant thyroid and benign thyroid patients provided blood and tumor or nodule tissue whose repertoires were compared. General study results and limits: The study reportedly found significantly higher TCR beta diversity in malignant thyroid tumors than benign nodules, in blood and tumor.

Each patient came to thyroid surgery without any prior treatment (of any kind). Germline V gives CDR1 SGHVS, CDR2 FNYEAQ. Counting both end residues, the CDR3 totals 10 amino acids. The sample holds many counts of this clone. Its target is not known. This CDR3 is missing its conserved last phenylalanine or tryptophan, likely due to a read error. No DNA is shown, since the ends of the CDR3 on it are uncertain; the CDR3 is the one TCRdb lists. Per the authors' pipeline: A papillary thyroid cancer distant-metastasis classifier was built from CDR3 differences across clinicopathological groups. Using MiXCR, TCRdb re-called clones from the PCR reads. These V and J calls originate from TCRdb's pipeline instead of the authors' own analysis. Among 16,000 or so clones listed, 20% to 25% were seen once.

The origin of this receptor is a male donor with papillary thyroid cancer or a benign thyroid nodule (not recorded which). Some clones in this sample may be carry-over from other donors' samples. Sequencing was performed on tumor tissue. The rearrangement uses TRBV7-6 and TRBJ2-6; the table's D call, TRBD2, has no DNA check behind it. The CDR3 loop is CASSRLAGGP.